This T cell receptor beta chain was recorded in a study of CXCR3-negative and CXCR3-positive naive CD8 T cells. UMI-labeled TRB cDNA libraries were prepared by 5' RACE. TCRdb reprocessed the 5' RACE reads, keeping one entry per CDR3 protein, no DNA. This listing includes tens of thousands of distinct CDR3 sequences. Looked up from germline, CDR1 is SQVTM and CDR2 is ANQGSEA. This CDR3 is built from 16 residues. Approximately 320,000 cells per CD8+ T cell subset were flow-sorted in triplicate. Remarks on this clonotype: What it binds is not known.

Study-wide points: With respect to TRBV-TRBJ usage, naive CXCR3-negative and CXCR3-positive cells were similar; memory differed. Diversity was high in both naive subsets and much lower in memory cells.

Specimen: memory CD8+ T cells from blood. This sequence joins TRBV29-1 and TRBJ2-1; TCRdb reports TRBD1, a call that lacks DNA to check it against. The clonotype comes from a human donor in good health. Some clones in this sample may be carry-over from other donors' samples. This chain's CDR3 is CSVEEILGQGENEQFF.